The 15 T cell receptor beta chains below come from one sample, sequenced in a study of shared clonotypes between healthy human individuals. Produced via immunoSEQ multiplex PCR; TCRdb's table is partial and in-frame only. The sample holds approximately 1,000,000 clones; approximately 77% are singletons and the top ten take over 0.8%. The sample was memory CD4+ T cells from PBMCs. Documented subset: CD45RA-negative fraction. Receptors originate from a man aged 18 to 29 in good health. Some clones in this sample may be carry-over from other donors' samples.

This chain connects TRBV5-1 to TRBJ2-7; TRBD2 aligns across 9 bases. Germline CDR1 is SGHRS and CDR2 is YFSETQ. This CDR3 region has 15 residues. V lost 4 bases, J lost 1 base, and 6 bases stayed unmatched. The CDR3 is CASSMSSGGSYEQYF. The CDR3, as DNA: TGCGCCAGCAGCATGAGTAGCGGGGGATCCTACGAGCAGTACTTC. Combining the CDR3 with reference TRBV5-1 and TRBJ2-7 gives the whole variable domain KAGVTQTPRYLIKTRGQQVTLSCSPISGHRSVSWYQQTPGQGLQFLFEYFSETQRNKGNFPGRFSGRQFSNSRSEMNVSTLELGDSALYLCASSMSSGGSYEQYFGPGTRLTVT.

The chain has TRBV7-6 and TRBJ1-1, with no clear D. The germline V gene encodes CDR1 SGHVS and CDR2 FNYEAQ. Trimming stripped 1 base from V and 3 bases from J, with 9 bases between. CDR3 size: 14 residues. The CDR3 here is CASSLGPTDTEAFF. DNA for the CDR3: TGTGCCAGCAGCTTAGGGCCAACGGACACTGAAGCTTTCTTT.

This chain links TRBV6-1 with TRBJ1-2, with 7 bases matching TRBD1. The CDR3 is 19 amino acids. Germline V gives CDR1 MNHNS, CDR2 SASEGT. V gave up 4 bases and J gave up 1 base; unmatched junction bases: 18. The CDR3 sequence is CASSGFGTAAPFINYGYTF. CDR3 DNA sequence: TGTGCCAGCAGTGGCTTCGGGACAGCCGCTCCATTCATTAACTATGGCTACACCTTC.

The gene calls are TRBV30 and TRBJ2-5, with 7 bases identical to TRBD2. With the DNA end fitting TRBJ2-7 better, the J assignment may be wrong. CDR1 is GTSNPN, CDR2 SVGIG, per germline (reference sequence). The CDR3 consists of 13 residues. The CDR3 region has the DNA TGTGCCGGGGGGGAGACAGATCACTACGAGCAGTACTTC. Its protein product is CAGGETDHYEQYF.

V is TRBV7-2 and J is TRBJ2-4; 12 nucleotides agree with TRBD2. The length of the CDR3 is 17 residues. Germline CDR1 and CDR2: SGHTA and FQGNSA. The junction had 7 bases not matched to a gene; V was cut back by 1 base and J by 6 bases. CDR3 nucleotides: TGTGCCAGCAGCTTAGTGGCTAGCGGGAGGGCCGGAAACATTCAGTACTTC. The encoded protein is CASSLVASGRAGNIQYF.

This clone was seen just once. Other nucleotide sequences from this sample produce the same CDR3. The chain uses TRBV2 and TRBJ1-2; D gene unclear. Germline assignment: CDR1 SNHLY and CDR2 FYNNEI. Trimming left V 5 bases short and J 4 bases short, with 8 bases between. This CDR3 has 12 amino acids. In DNA, the CDR3 is TGTGCCAGCAGTCGACAAGGCTATGGCTACACCTTC. Translation: CASSRQGYGYTF.

This chain uses TRBV6-1 with TRBJ2-3; no clear D gene. Germline-derived CDR1 and CDR2 are MNHNS and SASEGT. The CDR3 is 14 residues long. V was cut by 1 base and J by 6 bases, with 11 bases left in between. Here the CDR3 reads CASSEEAHADTQYF. The DNA for the CDR3 is TGTGCCAGCAGTGAAGAGGCCCACGCGGATACGCAGTATTTT.

This clone appeared a few times. The chain has TRBV7-9 and TRBJ2-5; D call uncertain. Deletions cut 2 bases from V and 0 bases from J, with 7 bases between. The CDR3 is 14 amino acids. Germline lookup yields CDR1 SEHNR and CDR2 FQNEAQ (reference sequence). CDR3 protein: CASSLTRYQETQYF. The CDR3 coding sequence is TGTGCCAGCAGCTTAACGCGGTACCAAGAGACCCAGTACTTC.

This chain connects TRBV28 to TRBJ1-4; D remains unclear. This CDR3 spans 15 amino acids. Germline V lookup: CDR1 MDHEN, CDR2 SYDVKM. Trimming removed 5 bases at V and 4 bases at J, with 14 bases between. CDR3 loop: CASSTRWANNEKLFF. In DNA, the CDR3 is TGTGCCAGCAGTACCCGGTGGGCCAATAATGAAAAACTGTTTTTT.

This clone occurred once. CDR3 DNA: TGTGCCAGCTCACCACCCGGGTCGGTTAGGGGTGAAAAACTGTTTTTT. The encoded protein is CASSPPGSVRGEKLFF. The V call is TRBV18, the J call TRBJ1-4, with D possibly being TRBD1 (5 bases). Germline assignment: CDR1 KGHSH and CDR2 LQKENI. The CDR3 is made up of 16 amino acids. V was trimmed by 0 bases and J by 7 bases, leaving 15 bases between them.

The chain links TRBV19 to TRBJ2-5; D is undetermined. The germline V gene encodes CDR1 LNHDA and CDR2 SQIVND (reference sequence). V was pared by 1 base and J by 1 base, with 13 bases between. The CDR3 extends over 16 amino acids. CDR3 bases: TGTGCCAGTAGTATAGTTAGGGCAGCCACCCAAGAGACCCAGTACTTC. This encodes CASSIVRAATQETQYF.

This clone was seen a single time. This chain connects TRBV11-1 to TRBJ2-5; D could derive from TRBD1 or TRBD2 (5 bases each). The V gene's germline CDR1 is SGHAT and CDR2 FQDESV (reference sequence). V was trimmed by 4 bases and J by 3 bases, leaving 9 bases between them. The CDR3 is 13 residues long. CDR3 coding DNA: TGTGCCAGCAGCTCCCAGGGAGAAGAGACCCAGTACTTC. As protein: CASSSQGEETQYF.

The chain employs TRBV6-1 and TRBJ1-2; TRBD1 matches at 7 bases. V lost 1 base and J lost 4; bases outside the gene matches: 6. In germline, CDR1 is MNHNS, CDR2 SASEGT. The CDR3 contains 15 residues. The CDR3 DNA reads TGTGCCAGCAGTGAAGTCGGGCAGGGGGTCTATGGCTACACCTTC. Translating it yields CASSEVGQGVYGYTF.

This chain links TRBV5-6 with TRBJ2-1; no clear D. Trimming cost V 0 bases and J 12 bases, with 10 bases left between them. From germline, CDR1 is SGHDT and CDR2 YYEEEE. CDR3 length equals 12 residues. The CDR3 nucleotides read TGTGCCAGCAGCTTGGTTGCTCACGGGCAGTTCTTC. It is translated as CASSLVAHGQFF.

Turning to this clone: The same CDR3 also results from other DNA sequences found in this sample. This chain connects TRBV30 to TRBJ2-1, with 13 bases matching TRBD2. With 5 bases clipped from V and 7 bases from J, the junction kept 5 bases outside the gene matches. This CDR3 spans 14 amino acids. Germline V gene sequence: CDR1 GTSNPN, CDR2 SVGIG (reference sequence). The CDR3 reads CAWRTSGSGNEQFF. In DNA form, the CDR3 reads TGTGCCTGGCGGACTAGCGGGAGTGGGAATGAGCAGTTCTTC.